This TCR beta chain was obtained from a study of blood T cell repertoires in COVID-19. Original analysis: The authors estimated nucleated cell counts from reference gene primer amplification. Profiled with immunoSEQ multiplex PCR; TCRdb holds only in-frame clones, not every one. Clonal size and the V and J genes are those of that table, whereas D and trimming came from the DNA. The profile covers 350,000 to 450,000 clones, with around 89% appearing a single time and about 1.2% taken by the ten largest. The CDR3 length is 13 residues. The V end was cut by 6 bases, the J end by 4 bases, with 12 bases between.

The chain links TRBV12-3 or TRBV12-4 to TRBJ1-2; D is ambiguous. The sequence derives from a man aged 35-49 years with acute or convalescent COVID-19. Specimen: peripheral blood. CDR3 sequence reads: CASRSLLSYGYTF. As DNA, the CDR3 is TGTGCCAGCAGGTCACTTCTTTCCTATGGCTACACCTTC.